The 20 T cell receptor beta chains reported below all come from one sample, sequenced in a study of Graves' ophthalmopathy and Graves' hyperthyroidism. From RNA, the CDR3 regions of TCR beta chains were amplified and sequenced. The authors performed first-round RT-PCR with HTBI primers and then a second-round multiplex PCR. Via MiXCR, TCRdb re-called the multiplex PCR reads, giving one row per CDR3 protein. The sample yields roughly 51,000 distinct CDR3 sequences, 50% to 65% seen once. The sequenced sample consisted of peripheral blood. These receptors were taken from an adult man with Graves' ophthalmopathy.

This sequence joins TRBV5-1 and TRBJ1-6, with TRBD1 matching 11 bases. Trimming cost V 3 bases and J 4 bases; bases outside gene matches: 3. Germline V gene sequence: CDR1 SGHRS, CDR2 YFSETQ. This CDR3 is 16 amino acids long. The CDR3 DNA reads as TGCGCCAGCAGCTGGGGACAGGGGGAATATAATTCACCCCTCCACTTT. Protein: CASSWGQGEYNSPLHF.

The V gene is TRBV2, the J gene TRBJ1-2, with D possibly being TRBD1 (5 bases). The CDR3 has 14 amino acids. Trimming took off 4 bases at V and 8 bases at J, with 17 bases between the two ends. Looked up from germline, CDR1 is SNHLY and CDR2 is FYNNEI. CDR3 sequence reads: CASSGSWGFGGYTF. The CDR3, as DNA: TGTGCCAGCAGTGGGAGCTGGGGCTTCGGAGGCTACACCTTC.

V usage is TRBV20-1 and J usage is TRBJ2-7; the D call may be TRBD1 or TRBD2 (7 bases each). V shed 0 bases and J shed 1 base, with 16 bases lying between them. This CDR3 has 16 residues. Germline lookup yields CDR1 DFQATT and CDR2 SNEGSKA (reference sequence). CDR3: CSARDSGGQRSYEQYF. In DNA, the CDR3 is TGCAGTGCTAGAGACTCGGGGGGACAGCGGTCCTACGAGCAGTACTTC.

This clonotype has only one observation. This sequence joins TRBV19 and TRBJ2-5; D is uncertain. Trimming pared 6 bases from V and 5 bases from J, leaving 10 bases between. This CDR3 is built from 12 residues. Germline V gene data show CDR1 as LNHDA and CDR2 as SQIVND (reference sequence). CDR3 coding DNA: TGTGCCAGTAGGAAAGGGTTGGAGACCCAGTACTTC. Its protein is CASRKGLETQYF.

The V gene is TRBV5-1, the J gene TRBJ2-1; either TRBD1 or TRBD2 may fit D (6 bases each). Germline values: CDR1 SGHRS, CDR2 YFSETQ. The V gene lost 7 bases and the J gene lost 6 bases, with 17 bases spanning the gap. CDR3 length equals 14 residues. CDR3 nucleotide sequence: TGCGCCAGCCGCGGTAGGGGGGACTGCAATGAGCAGTTCTTC. Translating it yields CASRGRGDCNEQFF.

This clonotype was seen only once. The chain joins TRBV12-3 or TRBV12-4 to TRBJ2-1, with 9 bases lining up with TRBD1. J gave up 4 bases and V 6 bases, and 4 bases lay outside the gene matches. The CDR3 is 14 amino acids. The CDR3 here is CASSRTGVYNEQFF. The CDR3 bases are TGTGCCAGCAGCAGGACAGGGGTTTACAATGAGCAGTTCTTC.

The rearrangement joins TRBV9 to TRBJ2-1, with 9 bases fitting TRBD2. Losses at the gene ends were 0 bases for V and 4 bases for J; bases not matched to a gene: 5. The CDR3 has 16 amino acids. Germline values: CDR1 SGDLS, CDR2 YYNGEE. CDR3 residues: CASSVEAGGLYNEQFF. CDR3 bases: TGTGCCAGCAGCGTAGAAGCGGGGGGCCTGTACAATGAGCAGTTCTTC.

The chain combines TRBV3-1 with TRBJ1-1; TRBD1 matches 8 bases. Trimming at V came to 6 bases and at J to 4 bases, leaving 7 bases not matched to a gene. The CDR3 covers 14 residues. Germline lookup yields CDR1 LGHDT and CDR2 YNNKEL (reference sequence). CDR3 in DNA: TGTGCCAGCAGAAGAGACAGGGGCGGCACTGAAGCTTTCTTT. This translates into CASRRDRGGTEAFF.

The rearrangement links TRBV7-2 to TRBJ2-3; 16 bases agree with TRBD2. The CDR3 length is 16 residues. Germline V lookup: CDR1 SGHTA, CDR2 FQGNSA. Trimming took 3 bases from V and 4 from J; bases not matched to a gene: 1. This CDR3 reads CASSLGLAGGPDTQYF. The CDR3 DNA is TGTGCCAGCAGCTTGGGACTAGCGGGAGGGCCAGATACGCAGTATTTT.

This clonotype was counted at least ten times. Possible read error: a much larger clone is one base away. The CDR3 reads CASRPGSRGRYEKLFF. CDR3 sequence (DNA): TGTGCCAGCAGACCGGGAAGTAGGGGGCGCTATGAAAAACTGTTTTTT. V gene TRBV2 combines with J gene TRBJ1-4, with TRBD1 matching 7 bases. The germline V gene encodes CDR1 SNHLY and CDR2 FYNNEI. This CDR3 region has 16 residues. V shed 6 bases, J shed 6 bases, and the junction held 13 bases outside the gene matches.

To note about this clonotype: The missing conserved phenylalanine or tryptophan at the end of this CDR3 makes a read error likely. CDR3 sequence: CASSQEPGGEQYL. The CDR3 region has the DNA TGTGCCAGCAGCCAAGAACCGGGGGGCGAGCAGTACCTC. The chain links TRBV14 to TRBJ2-7; 7 nucleotides align to TRBD2. With 0 bases clipped from V and 6 bases from J, the junction kept 2 bases outside the gene matches. The CDR3 consists of 13 residues. CDR1 and CDR2 from the germline V gene are SGHDN and FVKESK.

The sample holds a few counts of this clonotype. The chain is built from TRBV10-3 and TRBJ2-7, with TRBD1 identical over 8 bases. The length of the CDR3 is 14 residues. The J segment lost 5 bases and the V segment lost 6 bases, leaving 9 bases of the junction unmatched. Germline values: CDR1 ENHRY, CDR2 SYGVKD. Here the CDR3 reads CAIRTGESAHEQYF. The CDR3 DNA follows: TGTGCCATCAGGACAGGGGAAAGCGCACACGAGCAGTACTTC.

Ten or more counts support this clonotype. CDR3 loop: CASSSYRFGGARGEKLFF. CDR3 DNA sequence: TGTGCCAGCAGTTCATACAGGTTTGGGGGCGCGAGGGGTGAAAAACTGTTTTTT. The genes are TRBV6-2 or TRBV6-3 and TRBJ1-4; D is perhaps TRBD1 (6 bases). The V end lost 4 bases, the J end lost 7 bases, and 25 bases lay between the germline ends. The CDR3 is 18 residues long. Germline assignment: CDR1 MNHEY and CDR2 SVGEGT.

With regard to this clonotype: One junction end disagrees with the germline gene, perhaps due to a read error. This chain joins TRBV24-1 and TRBJ2-3; possible D gene TRBD2, 6 bases. This CDR3 has 17 amino acids. Germline CDR1 reads KGHDR; CDR2 reads SFDVKD. The DNA of the CDR3 is TGTGCCACCAGTGATTTGCAAGGAGGGTATGGCACAGATACGCAGTACTTT. The encoded protein is CATSDLQGGYGTDTQYF.

In this sample, this clonotype turned up many times. The V gene is TRBV6-6, the J gene TRBJ2-1; D is unresolved. The V and J ends lost 7 bases and 3 bases respectively, with 10 bases between them. The germline gives CDR1 MNHNY, CDR2 SVGAGI (reference sequence). This CDR3 contains 13 residues. The CDR3 DNA reads as TGTGCCAGCATCGGAAGAGACTACAATGAGCAGTTCTTC. Translating gives CASIGRDYNEQFF.

This chain links TRBV29-1 with TRBJ1-5; no reliable D call. V lost 5 bases and J lost 0, with 17 bases in between. Germline values: CDR1 SQVTM, CDR2 ANQGSEA. This CDR3 has 16 residues. This CDR3 reads CSVITRGLDSNQPQHF. The CDR3 coding sequence is TGCAGCGTTATAACTCGGGGATTAGATAGCAATCAGCCCCAGCATTTT.

This clonotype has ten or more counts. This chain joins TRBV20-1 and TRBJ2-3; D call uncertain. Trimming shortened V by 4 bases and J by 3 bases, and 14 bases separated the two germline ends. Germline CDR1 is DFQATT and CDR2 is SNEGSKA (reference sequence). CDR3 length: 14 residues. CDR3 residues: CSAIQRAGTDTQYF. In DNA, the CDR3 is TGCAGTGCTATACAACGGGCCGGGACAGATACGCAGTATTTT.

Ten or more counts support this clonotype. The genes are TRBV5-1 and TRBJ1-1, with D maybe TRBD1 (5 bases). V was shortened by 1 base and J by 1 base, with 8 bases between the two germline ends. Germline CDR1 is SGHRS and CDR2 is YFSETQ. There are 14 residues in the CDR3. Here the CDR3 reads CASSLQGRNTEAFF. The CDR3 DNA reads TGCGCCAGCAGCTTGCAGGGTCGGAACACTGAAGCTTTCTTT. The full variable domain, in which reference TRBV5-1 and TRBJ1-1 provide the parts outside the CDR3, is KAGVTQTPRYLIKTRGQQVTLSCSPISGHRSVSWYQQTPGQGLQFLFEYFSETQRNKGNFPGRFSGRQFSNSRSEMNVSTLELGDSALYLCASSLQGRNTEAFFGQGTRLTVV.

The chain carries TRBV19 and TRBJ2-5, with TRBD2 identical over 9 bases. The CDR3 runs 16 residues. Germline values: CDR1 LNHDA, CDR2 SQIVND (reference sequence). The trim removed 6 bases at V and 5 bases at J, leaving 13 bases unmatched. The CDR3, as DNA: TGTGCCAGTAGAGTTAGCGGGAGCTGGGGTACGGAGACCCAGTACTTC. Its translation is CASRVSGSWGTETQYF.

Many counts were recorded for this clonotype. The chain employs TRBV20-1 and TRBJ2-7, with a possible D match to TRBD1 (6 bases). This CDR3 has 14 amino acids. CDR1 is DFQATT, CDR2 SNEGSKA, per germline (reference sequence). The ends were cut back, 4 bases at V and 1 base at J, with 14 bases in the middle. For the CDR3, the DNA is TGCAGTGCTAAATGGCAGGGGTTTTCCTACGAGCAGTACTTC. Protein sequence: CSAKWQGFSYEQYF.